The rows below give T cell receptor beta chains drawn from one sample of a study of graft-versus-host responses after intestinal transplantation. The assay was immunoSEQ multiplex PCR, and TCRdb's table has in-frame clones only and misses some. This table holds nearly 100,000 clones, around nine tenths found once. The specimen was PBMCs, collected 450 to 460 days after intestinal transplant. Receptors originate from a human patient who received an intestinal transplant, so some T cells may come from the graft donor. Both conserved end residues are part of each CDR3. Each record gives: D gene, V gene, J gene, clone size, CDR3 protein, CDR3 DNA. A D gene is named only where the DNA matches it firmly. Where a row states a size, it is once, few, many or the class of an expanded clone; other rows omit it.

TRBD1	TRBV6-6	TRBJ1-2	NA	CASTPPTGGGYGYTF	TGTGCCAGCACCCCCCCTACAGGGGGGGGCTATGGCTACACCTTC
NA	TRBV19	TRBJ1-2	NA	CASSPRRGLGYTF	TGTGCCAGTAGTCCTCGGCGGGGCCTTGGCTACACCTTC
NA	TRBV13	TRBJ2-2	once	CASSLPTGLPTGELFF	TGTGCCAGCAGCTTACCAACGGGACTCCCCACCGGGGAGCTGTTTTTT
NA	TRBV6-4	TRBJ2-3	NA	CASSDSAGASTDTQYF	TGTGCCAGCAGTGACTCGGCGGGGGCTAGCACAGATACGCAGTATTTT
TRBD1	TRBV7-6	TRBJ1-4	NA	CASSLGTGGEKLFF	TGTGCCAGCAGCTTAGGGACAGGGGGTGAAAAACTGTTTTTT
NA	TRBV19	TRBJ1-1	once	CASSILGNEAFF	TGTGCCAGTAGTATTCTGGGGAATGAAGCTTTCTTT
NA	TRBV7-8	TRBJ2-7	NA	CASSPVTSYEQYF	TGTGCCAGCAGCCCCGTAACCTCCTACGAGCAGTACTTC
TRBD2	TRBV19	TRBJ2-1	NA	CASSIGAGGGAGEQFF	TGTGCCAGTAGTATAGGGGCCGGCGGGGGGGCCGGGGAGCAGTTCTTC
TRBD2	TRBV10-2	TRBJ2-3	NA	CATTSGPLADTQYF	TGCGCCACAACTAGCGGGCCACTGGCAGATACGCAGTATTTT
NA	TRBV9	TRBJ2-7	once	CASSVGQLAYEQYF	TGTGCCAGCAGCGTAGGACAGCTGGCGTACGAGCAGTACTTC
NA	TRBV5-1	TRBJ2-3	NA	CASSPIGGQFTDTQYF	TGCGCCAGCAGCCCCATCGGGGGACAATTCACAGATACGCAGTATTTT
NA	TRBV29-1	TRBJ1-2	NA	CSVEEAYGYTF	TGCAGCGTTGAAGAAGCCTATGGCTACACCTTC
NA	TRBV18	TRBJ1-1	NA	CASSQRGGETEAFF	TGTGCCAGCTCGCAACGCGGGGGGGAGACTGAAGCTTTCTTT
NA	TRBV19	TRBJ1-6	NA	CASSIRPAVSSPLHF	TGTGCCAGTAGTATACGTCCGGCCGTTAGTTCACCCCTCCACTTT
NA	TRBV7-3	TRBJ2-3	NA	CASSRDSNTDTQYF	TGTGCCAGCAGCCGGGACTCTAACACAGATACGCAGTATTTT
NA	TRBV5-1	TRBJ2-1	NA	CASSPARFEQFF	TGCGCCAGCAGCCCGGCCAGGTTTGAGCAGTTCTTC
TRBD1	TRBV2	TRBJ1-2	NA	CASKGQTLVYGYTF	TGTGCCAGCAAGGGACAGACCCTGGTTTATGGCTACACCTTC
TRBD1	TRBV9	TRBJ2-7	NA	CASSEGTGTYEQYF	TGTGCCAGCAGCGAGGGGACAGGGACCTACGAGCAGTACTTC
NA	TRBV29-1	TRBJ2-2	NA	CSVPRNAQAGELFF	TGCAGCGTACCGAGAAATGCCCAGGCCGGGGAGCTGTTTTTT
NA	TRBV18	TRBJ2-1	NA	CASSRILGDEQFF	TGTGCCAGCTCCCGGATCCTGGGGGATGAGCAGTTCTTC
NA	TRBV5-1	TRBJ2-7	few	CASSSGTASYEQYF	TGCGCCAGCAGCTCCGGGACGGCTTCCTACGAGCAGTACTTC
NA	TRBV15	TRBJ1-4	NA	CATSMGGRGEKLFF	TGTGCCACCAGCATGGGGGGGAGGGGTGAAAAACTGTTTTTT
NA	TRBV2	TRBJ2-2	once	CASSTNPGTGELFF	TGTGCCAGCAGCACCAACCCGGGGACCGGGGAGCTGTTTTTT
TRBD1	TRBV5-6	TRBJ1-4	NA	CASSYYQGGYTREEKLFF	TGTGCCAGCAGCTATTACCAGGGGGGTTATACCAGAGAAGAAAAACTGTTTTTT
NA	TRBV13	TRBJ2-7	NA	CASSFSGPLLGEQYF	TGTGCCAGCAGCTTCTCGGGCCCCCTGTTGGGCGAGCAGTACTTC
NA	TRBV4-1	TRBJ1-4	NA	CASSQAGDGEKLFF	TGCGCCAGCAGCCAAGCCGGAGATGGAGAAAAACTGTTTTTT
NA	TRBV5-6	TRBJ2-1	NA	CASSLVLEQFF	TGTGCCAGCAGCTTGGTCCTTGAGCAGTTCTTC
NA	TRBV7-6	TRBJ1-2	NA	CASSLDDRGAGYGYTF	TGTGCCAGCAGCTTAGATGATCGGGGGGCTGGCTATGGCTACACCTTC
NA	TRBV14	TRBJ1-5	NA	CASSSGFNQPQHF	TGTGCCAGCAGCTCAGGGTTCAATCAGCCCCAGCATTTT
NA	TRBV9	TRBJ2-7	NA	CASSVAGEWSYEQYF	TGTGCCAGCAGCGTAGCTGGGGAGTGGTCCTACGAGCAGTACTTC
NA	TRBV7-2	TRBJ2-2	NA	CASTRGAGELFF	TGTGCCAGCACTAGAGGGGCCGGGGAGCTGTTTTTT
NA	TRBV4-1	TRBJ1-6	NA	CASSQDQGSPLHF	TGCGCCAGCAGCCAAGACCAGGGTTCACCCCTCCACTTT
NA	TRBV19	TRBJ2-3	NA	CASSIVPGEGTDTQYF	TGTGCCAGTAGTATAGTTCCGGGGGAGGGCACAGATACGCAGTATTTT
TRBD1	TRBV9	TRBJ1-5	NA	CASSPSGGYQPQHF	TGTGCCAGCAGCCCATCAGGGGGTTATCAGCCCCAGCATTTT
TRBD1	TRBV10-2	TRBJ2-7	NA	CASSDLGQGGSYEQYF	TGCGCCAGCAGTGACCTCGGACAGGGGGGCTCCTACGAGCAGTACTTC
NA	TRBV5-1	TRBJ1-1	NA	CASSLWGQNTEAFF	TGCGCCAGCAGCTTGTGGGGCCAAAACACTGAAGCTTTCTTT
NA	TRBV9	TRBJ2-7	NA	CASTEGLGPSYEQYF	TGTGCCAGCACCGAGGGGCTGGGACCCTCCTACGAGCAGTACTTC
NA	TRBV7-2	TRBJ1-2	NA	CASSLAHVGRESYGYTF	TGTGCCAGCAGCTTAGCCCACGTGGGAAGGGAAAGCTATGGCTACACCTTC
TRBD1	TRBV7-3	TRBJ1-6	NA	CASSGGQINSPLHF	TGTGCCAGCAGCGGGGGACAGATAAATTCACCCCTCCACTTT
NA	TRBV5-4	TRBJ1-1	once	CASSLVLNTEAFF	TGTGCCAGCAGCTTGGTCTTGAACACTGAAGCTTTCTTT
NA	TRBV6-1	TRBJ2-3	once	CASMGDNTDTQYF	TGTGCCAGCATGGGGGACAACACAGATACGCAGTATTTT
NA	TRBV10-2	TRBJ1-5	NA	CASSALAIRGRDQPQHF	TGCGCCAGCAGTGCCCTGGCCATAAGAGGACGGGATCAGCCCCAGCATTTT
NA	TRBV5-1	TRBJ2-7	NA	CASSLGGSSTYEQYF	TGCGCCAGCAGCTTGGGAGGGTCGAGTACCTACGAGCAGTACTTC
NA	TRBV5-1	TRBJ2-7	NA	CASSLAKGVPYEQYF	TGCGCCAGCAGCTTGGCCAAGGGGGTACCCTACGAGCAGTACTTC
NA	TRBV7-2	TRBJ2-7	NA	CATGLYEQYF	TGTGCCACCGGACTTTACGAGCAGTACTTC
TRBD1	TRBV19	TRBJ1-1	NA	CASSIQTDRGEAFF	TGTGCCAGTAGTATACAAACTGACAGGGGTGAAGCTTTCTTT
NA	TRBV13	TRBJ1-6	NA	CASSLWGENSPLHF	TGTGCCAGCAGCCTCTGGGGGGAGAATTCACCCCTCCACTTT
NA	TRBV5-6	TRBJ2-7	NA	CASSSGAKQYF	TGTGCCAGCAGCTCGGGGGCCAAGCAGTACTTC
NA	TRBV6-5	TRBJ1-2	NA	CASSRAGLNYGYTF	TGTGCCAGCAGTCGGGCAGGGCTCAACTATGGCTACACCTTC
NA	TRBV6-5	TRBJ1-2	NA	CASSPRDTPYGYTF	TGTGCCAGCAGCCCTCGGGACACTCCCTATGGCTACACCTTC
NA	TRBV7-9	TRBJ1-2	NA	CASSLSRSGYTF	TGTGCCAGCAGCTTAAGTCGCTCCGGCTACACCTTC
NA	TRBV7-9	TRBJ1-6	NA	CASSLWGSPLHF	TGTGCCAGCAGCTTATGGGGGTCACCCCTCCACTTT
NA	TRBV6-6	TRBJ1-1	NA	CASRGLLNTEAFF	TGTGCCAGCAGGGGTTTATTAAACACTGAAGCTTTCTTT
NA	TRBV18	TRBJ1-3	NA	CASSPGHLRSGNTIYF	TGTGCCAGCTCACCTGGCCACCTCCGCTCTGGAAACACCATATATTTT